This record looks at one T cell receptor (beta chain) sequence and its context. Profiling relied on immunoSEQ multiplex PCR, and the TCRdb table lists in-frame clones only, not all of them. The sample carries under 200,000 clones, roughly 94% recorded once. The entry originates in a study of control samples from healthy donors and cancer patients. Looked up from germline, CDR1 is LNHDA and CDR2 is SQIVND (reference sequence). Trimming removed 7 bases at V and 0 bases at J, with 13 bases between. The CDR3 is 15 amino acids. The specimen sequenced was blood. This TCR was sampled from a woman between 40 and 55 years old in good health. The chain joins TRBV19 to TRBJ1-5; maybe TRBD1 (6 bases). The CDR3 nucleotides read TGTGCCAGTACAACAGGGACTAATAGCAATCAGCCCCAGCATTTT. The encoded protein is CASTTGTNSNQPQHF. Supplemented by reference TRBV19 and TRBJ1-5, the full variable domain reads DGGITQSPKYLFRKEGQNVTLSCEQNLNHDAMYWYRQDPGQGLRLIYYSQIVNDFQKGDIAEGYSVSREKKESFPLTVTSAQKNPTAFYLCASTTGTNSNQPQHFGDGTRLSIL.